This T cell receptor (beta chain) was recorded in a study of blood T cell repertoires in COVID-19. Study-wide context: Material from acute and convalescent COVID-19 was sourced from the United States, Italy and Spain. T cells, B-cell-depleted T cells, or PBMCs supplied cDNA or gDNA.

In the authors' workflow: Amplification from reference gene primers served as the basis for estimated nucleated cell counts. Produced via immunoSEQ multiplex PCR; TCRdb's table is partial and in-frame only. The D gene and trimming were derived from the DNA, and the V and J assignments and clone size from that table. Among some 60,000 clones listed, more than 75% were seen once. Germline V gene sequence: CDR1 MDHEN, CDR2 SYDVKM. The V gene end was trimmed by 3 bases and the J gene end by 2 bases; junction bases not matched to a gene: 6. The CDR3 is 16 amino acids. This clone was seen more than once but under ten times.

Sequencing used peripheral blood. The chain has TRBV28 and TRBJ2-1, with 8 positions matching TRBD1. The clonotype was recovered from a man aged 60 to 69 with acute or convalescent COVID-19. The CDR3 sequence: CASSLRMDRAYNEQFF. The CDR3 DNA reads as TGTGCCAGCAGTTTGCGAATGGACAGGGCCTACAATGAGCAGTTCTTC.